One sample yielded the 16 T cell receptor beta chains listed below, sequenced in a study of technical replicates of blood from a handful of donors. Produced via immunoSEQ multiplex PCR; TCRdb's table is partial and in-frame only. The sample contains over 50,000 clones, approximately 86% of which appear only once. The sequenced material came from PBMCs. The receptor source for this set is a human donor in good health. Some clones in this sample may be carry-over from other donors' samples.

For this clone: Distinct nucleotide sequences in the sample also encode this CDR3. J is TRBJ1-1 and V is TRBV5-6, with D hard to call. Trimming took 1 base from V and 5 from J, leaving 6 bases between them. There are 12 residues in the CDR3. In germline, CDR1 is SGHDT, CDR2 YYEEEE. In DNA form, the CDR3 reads TGTGCCAGCAGCTTGTTGAGTACTGAAGCTTTCTTT. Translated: CASSLLSTEAFF.

In DNA form, the CDR3 reads TGCGCCAGCAGCCAAGAATGGAGACAGGGTCAGCCCCAGCATTTT. Translation: CASSQEWRQGQPQHF. This sequence joins TRBV4-1 and TRBJ1-5; TRBD1 matches at 7 bases. This CDR3 region has 15 residues. Trimming removed 0 bases from V and 6 bases from J; junction bases left unmatched: 5. Germline V gene lookup returns CDR1 MGHRA and CDR2 YSYEKL.

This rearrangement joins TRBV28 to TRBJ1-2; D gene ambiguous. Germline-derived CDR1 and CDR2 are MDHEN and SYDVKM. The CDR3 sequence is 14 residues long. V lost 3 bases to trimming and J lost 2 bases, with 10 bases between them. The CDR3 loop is CASSLGRVNYGYTF. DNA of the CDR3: TGTGCCAGCAGTTTGGGGAGGGTCAACTATGGCTACACCTTC.

CDR3 amino acids: CASSGTVMNTEAFF. Here the CDR3 DNA reads TGCGCCAGCAGCGGAACAGTCATGAACACTGAAGCTTTCTTT. V gene TRBV5-1 combines with J gene TRBJ1-1; D not certain. This CDR3 is 14 amino acids long. Looked up from germline, CDR1 is SGHRS and CDR2 is YFSETQ. Trimming stripped 4 bases from V and 0 bases from J, with 10 bases between.

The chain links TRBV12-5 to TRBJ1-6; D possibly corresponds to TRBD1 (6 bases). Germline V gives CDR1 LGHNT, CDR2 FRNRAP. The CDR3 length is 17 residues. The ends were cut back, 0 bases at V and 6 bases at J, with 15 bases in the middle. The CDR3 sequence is CASGLVLGRDINSPLHF. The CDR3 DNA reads TGTGCTAGTGGTTTGGTACTAGGCCGGGACATTAATTCACCCCTCCACTTT. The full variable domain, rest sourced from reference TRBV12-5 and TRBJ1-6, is DARVTQTPRHKVTEMGQEVTMRCQPILGHNTVFWYRQTMMQGLELLAYFRNRAPLDDSGMPKDRFSAEMPDATLATLKIQPSEPRDSAVYFCASGLVLGRDINSPLHFGNGTRLTVT.

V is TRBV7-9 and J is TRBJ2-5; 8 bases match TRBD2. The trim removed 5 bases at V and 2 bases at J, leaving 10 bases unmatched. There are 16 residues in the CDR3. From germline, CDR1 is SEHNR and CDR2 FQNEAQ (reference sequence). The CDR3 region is CASSDGGARGQETQYF. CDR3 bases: TGTGCCAGCAGCGACGGGGGGGCGCGAGGGCAAGAGACCCAGTACTTC.

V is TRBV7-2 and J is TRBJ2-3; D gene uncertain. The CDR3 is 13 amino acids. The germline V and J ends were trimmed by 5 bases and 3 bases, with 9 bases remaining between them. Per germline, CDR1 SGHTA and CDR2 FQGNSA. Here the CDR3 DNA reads TGTGCCAGCAGCCAACTGAGGACAGATACGCAGTATTTT. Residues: CASSQLRTDTQYF.

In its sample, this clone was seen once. The CDR3 loop is CASWTGGEQYF. The DNA for the CDR3 is TGTGCCAGTTGGACGGGCGGGGAGCAGTACTTC. The genes are TRBV2 and TRBJ2-7, with D tentatively TRBD2 (5 bases). Germline CDR1 SNHLY, CDR2 FYNNEI. CDR3 size: 11 residues. V shed 9 bases and J shed 7 bases, with 13 bases lying between them.

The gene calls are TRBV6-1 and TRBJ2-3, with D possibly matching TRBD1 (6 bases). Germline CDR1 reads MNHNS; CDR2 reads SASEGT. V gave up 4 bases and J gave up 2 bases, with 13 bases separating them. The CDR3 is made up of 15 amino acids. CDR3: CASSAQGMDTDTQYF. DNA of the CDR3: TGTGCCAGCAGTGCGCAGGGGATGGACACAGATACGCAGTATTTT.

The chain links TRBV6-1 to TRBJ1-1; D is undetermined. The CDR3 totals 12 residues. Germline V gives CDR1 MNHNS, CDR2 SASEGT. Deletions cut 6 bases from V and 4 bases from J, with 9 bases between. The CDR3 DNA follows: TGTGCCAGCAGGTCAGGATCCACTGAAGCTTTCTTT. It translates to CASRSGSTEAFF.

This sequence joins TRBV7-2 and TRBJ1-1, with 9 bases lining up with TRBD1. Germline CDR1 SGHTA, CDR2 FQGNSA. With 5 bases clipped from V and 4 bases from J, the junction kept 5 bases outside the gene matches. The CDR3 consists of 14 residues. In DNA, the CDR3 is TGTGCCAGCAGCCCTCAACAGGGGGCCACTGAAGCTTTCTTT. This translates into CASSPQQGATEAFF.

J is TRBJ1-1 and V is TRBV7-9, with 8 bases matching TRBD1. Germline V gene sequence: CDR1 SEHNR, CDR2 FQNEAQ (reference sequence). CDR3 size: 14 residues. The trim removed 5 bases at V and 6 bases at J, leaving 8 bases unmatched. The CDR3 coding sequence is TGTGCCAGCAGCCGCGGACAGGGTGGACCTGAAGCTTTCTTT. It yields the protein CASSRGQGGPEAFF.

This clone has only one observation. DNA for the CDR3: TGTGCCAGCTCACCACCGGACAGGCGGAACTATGGCTACACCTTC. It is translated as CASSPPDRRNYGYTF. The rearrangement links TRBV18 to TRBJ1-2; 7 positions match TRBD1. Germline V gene data show CDR1 as KGHSH and CDR2 as LQKENI. V shed 0 bases and J 2 bases; nucleotides not matched to a gene: 3. CDR3 length equals 15 residues.

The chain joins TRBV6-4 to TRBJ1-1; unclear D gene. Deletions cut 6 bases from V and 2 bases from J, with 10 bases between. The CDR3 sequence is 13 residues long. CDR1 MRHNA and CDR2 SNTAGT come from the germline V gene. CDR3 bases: TGTGCCAGCAGGGTCCGGGAAAACACTGAAGCTTTCTTT. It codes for CASRVRENTEAFF.

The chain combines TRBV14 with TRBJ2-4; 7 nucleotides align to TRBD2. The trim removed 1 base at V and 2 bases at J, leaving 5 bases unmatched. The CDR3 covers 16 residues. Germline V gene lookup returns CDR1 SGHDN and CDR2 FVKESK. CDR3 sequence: CASSQGGGRTKNIQYF. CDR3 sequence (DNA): TGTGCCAGCAGCCAAGGGGGCGGGAGAACCAAAAACATTCAGTACTTC. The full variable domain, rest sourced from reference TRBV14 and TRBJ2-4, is EAGVTQFPSHSVIEKGQTVTLRCDPISGHDNLYWYRRVMGKEIKFLLHFVKESKQDESGMPNNRFLAERTGGTYSTLKVQPAELEDSGVYFCASSQGGGRTKNIQYFGAGTRLSVL.

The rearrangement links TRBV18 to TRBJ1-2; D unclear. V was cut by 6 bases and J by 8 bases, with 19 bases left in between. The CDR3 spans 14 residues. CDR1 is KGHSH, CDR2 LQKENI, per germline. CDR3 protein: CASSPEAGRNGYTF. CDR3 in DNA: TGTGCCAGCTCCCCGGAGGCCGGTCGCAACGGCTACACCTTC. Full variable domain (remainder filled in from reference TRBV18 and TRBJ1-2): NAGVMQNPRHLVRRRGQEARLRCSPMKGHSHVYWYRQLPEEGLKFMVYLQKENIIDESGMPKERFSAEFPKEGPSILRIQQVVRGDSAAYFCASSPEAGRNGYTFGSGTRLTVV.